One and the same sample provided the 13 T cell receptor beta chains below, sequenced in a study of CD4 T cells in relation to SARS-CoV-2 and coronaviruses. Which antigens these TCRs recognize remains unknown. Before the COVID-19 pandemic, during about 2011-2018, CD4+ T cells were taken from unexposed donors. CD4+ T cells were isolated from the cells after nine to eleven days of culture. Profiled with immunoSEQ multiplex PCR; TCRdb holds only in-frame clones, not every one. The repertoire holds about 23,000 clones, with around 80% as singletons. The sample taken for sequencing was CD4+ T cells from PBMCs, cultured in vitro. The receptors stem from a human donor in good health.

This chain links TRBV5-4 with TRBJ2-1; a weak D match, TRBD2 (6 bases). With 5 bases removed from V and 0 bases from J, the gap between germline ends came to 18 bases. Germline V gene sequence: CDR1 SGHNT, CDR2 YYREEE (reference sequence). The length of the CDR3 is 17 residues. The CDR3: CASRWGVEPRSYNEQFF. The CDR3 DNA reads TGTGCCAGCAGATGGGGGGTAGAGCCTCGCTCCTACAATGAGCAGTTCTTC.

The CDR3 DNA reads TGTGCCATCAGTGAGACCGGTCCGGACAGGGGAAATGAAAAACTGTTTTTT. It specifies CAISETGPDRGNEKLFF. The rearrangement links TRBV10-3 to TRBJ1-4, with TRBD1 matching 9 bases. Germline V gene sequence: CDR1 ENHRY, CDR2 SYGVKD. V shed 2 bases, J shed 5 bases, and the junction held 9 bases outside the gene matches. The CDR3 extends over 17 amino acids.

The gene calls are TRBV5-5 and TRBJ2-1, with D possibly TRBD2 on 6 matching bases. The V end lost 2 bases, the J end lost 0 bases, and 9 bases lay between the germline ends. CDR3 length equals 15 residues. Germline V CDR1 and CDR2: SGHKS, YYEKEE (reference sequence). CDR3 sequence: CASSFAGISYNEQFF. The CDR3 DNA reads TGTGCCAGCAGCTTTGCGGGGATCTCCTACAATGAGCAGTTCTTC. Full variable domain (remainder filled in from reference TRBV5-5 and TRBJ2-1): DAGVTQSPTHLIKTRGQQVTLRCSPISGHKSVSWYQQVLGQGPQFIFQYYEKEERGRGNFPDRFSARQFPNYSSELNVNALLLGDSALYLCASSFAGISYNEQFFGPGTRLTVL.

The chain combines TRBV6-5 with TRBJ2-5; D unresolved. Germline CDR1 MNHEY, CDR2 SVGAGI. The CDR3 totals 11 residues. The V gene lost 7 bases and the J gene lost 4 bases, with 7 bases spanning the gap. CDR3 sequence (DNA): TGTGCCAGCACGCTGGGAGAGACCCAGTACTTC. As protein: CASTLGETQYF.

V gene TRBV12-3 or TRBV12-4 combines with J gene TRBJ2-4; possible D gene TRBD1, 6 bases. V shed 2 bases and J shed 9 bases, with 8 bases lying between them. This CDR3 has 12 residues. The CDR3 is CASSLQGSIQYF. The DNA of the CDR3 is TGTGCCAGCAGTTTACAGGGGTCCATTCAGTACTTC.

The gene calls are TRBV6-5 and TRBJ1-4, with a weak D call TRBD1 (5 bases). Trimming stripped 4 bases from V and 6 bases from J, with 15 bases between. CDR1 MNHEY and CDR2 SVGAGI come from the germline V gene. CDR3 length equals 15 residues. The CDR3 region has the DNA TGTGCCAGCAGTTCCCCGGGTTGGGGGGATGAAAAACTGTTTTTT. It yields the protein CASSSPGWGDEKLFF.

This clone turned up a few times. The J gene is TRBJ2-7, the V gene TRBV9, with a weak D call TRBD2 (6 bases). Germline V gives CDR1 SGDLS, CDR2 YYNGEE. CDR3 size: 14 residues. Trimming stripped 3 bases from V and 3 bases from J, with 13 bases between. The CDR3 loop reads CASSAGGDLYEQYF. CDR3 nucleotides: TGTGCCAGCAGCGCAGGCGGGGACCTCTACGAGCAGTACTTC.

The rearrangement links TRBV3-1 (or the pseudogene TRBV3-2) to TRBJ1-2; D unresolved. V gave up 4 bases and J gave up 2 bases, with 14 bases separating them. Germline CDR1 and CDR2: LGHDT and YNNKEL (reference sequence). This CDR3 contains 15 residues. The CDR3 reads CASSPWRVGNYGYTF. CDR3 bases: TGTGCCAGCAGCCCTTGGAGGGTAGGGAACTATGGCTACACCTTC.

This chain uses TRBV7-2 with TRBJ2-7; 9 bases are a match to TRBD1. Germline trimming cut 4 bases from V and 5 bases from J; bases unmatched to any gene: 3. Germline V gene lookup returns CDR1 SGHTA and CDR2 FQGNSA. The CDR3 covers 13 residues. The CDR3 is CASSSTGGHEQYF. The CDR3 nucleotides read TGTGCCAGCAGCTCTACAGGGGGCCACGAGCAGTACTTC.

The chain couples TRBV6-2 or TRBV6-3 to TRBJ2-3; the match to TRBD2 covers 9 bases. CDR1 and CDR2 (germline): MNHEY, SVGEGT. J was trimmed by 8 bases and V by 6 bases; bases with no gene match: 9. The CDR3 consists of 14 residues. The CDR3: CASSPSSGRGTQYF. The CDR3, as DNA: TGTGCCAGCAGCCCGAGTAGCGGGAGAGGTACGCAGTATTTT.

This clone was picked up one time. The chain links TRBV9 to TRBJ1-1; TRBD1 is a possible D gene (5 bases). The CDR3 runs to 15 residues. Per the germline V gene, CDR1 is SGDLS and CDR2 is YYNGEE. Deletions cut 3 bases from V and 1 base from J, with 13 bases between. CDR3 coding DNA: TGTGCCAGCAGCGCATCCGGGACGGGGAACACTGAAGCTTTCTTT. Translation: CASSASGTGNTEAFF.

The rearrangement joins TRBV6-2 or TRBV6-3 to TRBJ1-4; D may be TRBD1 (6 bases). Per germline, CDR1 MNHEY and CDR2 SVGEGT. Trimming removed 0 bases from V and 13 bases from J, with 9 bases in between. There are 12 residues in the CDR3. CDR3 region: CASSYSQGGLFF. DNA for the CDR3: TGTGCCAGCAGTTACTCACAGGGAGGACTGTTTTTT.

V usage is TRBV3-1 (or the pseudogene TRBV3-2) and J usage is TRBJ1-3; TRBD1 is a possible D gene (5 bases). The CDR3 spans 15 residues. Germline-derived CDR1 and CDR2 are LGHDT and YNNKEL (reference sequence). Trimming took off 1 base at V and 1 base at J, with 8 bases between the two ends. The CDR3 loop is CASSQGGGSGNTIYF. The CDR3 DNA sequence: TGTGCCAGCAGCCAAGGGGGGGGATCTGGAAACACCATATATTTT.